The entry that follows covers one T cell receptor (beta chain) sequence. Its matching antigen is unknown. There were healthy Caucasian individuals from Russia, aged about 6 to 90, serving as donors. In germline, CDR1 is SNHLY, CDR2 FYNNEI. The CDR3 has 13 residues. Together with a sample-barcoded 5' primer, a J-beta primer mix was included in a second PCR lasting about 7 to 11 cycles. Via MiXCR, TCRdb re-called the 5' RACE reads, giving one row per CDR3 protein. The table has about 680,000 distinct CDR3 sequences, around half seen once. These data come from a study of blood T cells in healthy people across ages. Study-level points and caveats: Expanded clonotype shifts may have been confounded, as the donors had an unknown CMV status. Researchers deemed the diversity estimates from one million T cells underestimates.

This clonotype was sampled from a woman aged 55-75 years in good health. V gene TRBV2 combines with J gene TRBJ2-1; TRBD1 matches at 10 bases. The end of the DNA aligns better with TRBJ2-7, so the J call may be wrong. Sequencing was carried out using blood. The DNA for the CDR3 is TGTGCCAGCAAAGACAGGGGGCTCAATGAGCAGTACTTC. This codes for CASKDRGLNEQYF.